Sequencing of this T cell receptor beta chain was carried out in a study of blood T cell repertoires in COVID-19. In the study overall: COVID-19 samples, acute and convalescent, were from the United States, Italy and Spain. T cells, B-cell-depleted T cells, or PBMCs provided the cDNA or gDNA that served as material.

Trimming took 5 bases from V and 4 from J, leaving 17 bases between them. This CDR3 contains 15 residues. The germline V gene encodes CDR1 LNHDA and CDR2 SQIVND (reference sequence). Per the original data handling: Estimation of nucleated cell counts relied on the amplification of reference gene primers. This table comes from immunoSEQ multiplex PCR, and its TCRdb copy is limited to in-frame clones, with some not included. V and J calls and clone size are copied from that table; D and trimming were computed from the DNA. The data contain 300,000 or so clones, more than 80% of them singletons. The sample comprised peripheral blood. The clonotype originates from a woman in her thirties or forties with acute or convalescent COVID-19. The V and J genes are TRBV19 and TRBJ1-1, with a possible D match to TRBD1 (5 bases). The CDR3 nucleotides read TGTGCCAGTAGTCCCGGGGGGAGGGGATTCACTGAAGCTTTCTTT. This encodes CASSPGGRGFTEAFF.